The 27 T cell receptor beta chains below all came from one sample that was sequenced in a study of T cells in women clearing cervical HPV infection. The repertoire was sequenced with immunoSEQ multiplex PCR; TCRdb's copy has only in-frame clones and lacks some. Its listing shows roughly 22,000 clones. The material sequenced was blood buffy coat. All receptors derive from a woman aged 18 to 75 with a cervical HPV16 infection that either progressed to CIN3+ or cleared (not recorded which).

With respect to this clone: The read ends 3 residues before the CDR3 terminus; that terminus is restored from the germline J gene. The V call is TRBV19, the J call TRBJ2-1; the D gene is possibly TRBD1 (5 bases). The CDR3 length is 14 residues. Trimming pared 10 bases from V and 4 bases from J, leaving 17 bases between. Germline CDR1 reads LNHDA; CDR2 reads SQIVND (reference sequence). The CDR3 bases that were read are TGTGCCACCATGCCGGGCAGGACATACAATGAG. This gives the protein CATMPGRTYNE. The entire CDR3 sequence reads CATMPGRTYNEQFF.

As to this clone: The read is 3 residues too short to cover the CDR3 end, so that end is filled in from the germline J gene. This rearrangement joins TRBV5-4 to TRBJ1-2, with a weak D call TRBD1 (6 bases). Trimming removed 5 bases from V and 1 base from J, with 9 bases in between. Germline-derived CDR1 and CDR2 are SGHNT and YYREEE (reference sequence). The CDR3 length is 13 residues. The CDR3 bases that were read are TGTGCCAGCAGGCCGGACAGTAACTATGGC. Translation: CASRPDSNYG. The entire CDR3 reads CASRPDSNYGYTF. The whole variable domain, filled in from reference TRBV5-4 and TRBJ1-2, reads ETGVTQSPTHLIKTRGQQVTLRCSSQSGHNTVSWYQQALGQGPQFIFQYYREEENGRGNFPPRFSGLQFPNYSSELNVNALELDDSALYLCASRPDSNYGYTFGSGTRLTVV.

Measured by frequency, this clone is medium-sized (0.01 to 0.1%). The CDR3 extends 3 residues past the end of the read, so its final part is completed from the germline J gene. This chain uses TRBV14 with TRBJ2-3; 10 bases map to TRBD2. Germline assignment: CDR1 SGHDN and CDR2 FVKESK. The V and J ends lost 0 bases and 2 bases, in that order; junction bases with no gene match: 11. The CDR3 has 19 residues. Incomplete CDR3 DNA: TGTGCCAGCAGCCAAGATCGTTCCGGGACTAGCGTGTACACAGATACG. Protein product: CASSQDRSGTSVYTDT. The whole CDR3 reads CASSQDRSGTSVYTDTQYF.

For this clone: The read gets to within 3 residues of the CDR3 end, and the germline J gene fills in the rest. V gene TRBV28 combines with J gene TRBJ1-1; TRBD1 aligns across 9 bases. This CDR3 region has 13 residues. The V gene's germline CDR1 is MDHEN and CDR2 SYDVKM. V was pared by 8 bases and J by 1 base, with 2 bases of the junction left unmatched. The CDR3 region is CASWGQGNTEAFF. The DNA read from the CDR3 is TGTGCCAGCTGGGGACAGGGGAACACTGAA.

About this clone: Sequencing ends 3 residues short of the CDR3 end; the germline J gene provides the rest. V gene TRBV5-1 combines with J gene TRBJ2-5; possibly TRBD2 for D (5 bases). Trimming stripped 7 bases from V and 0 bases from J, with 7 bases between. This CDR3 contains 12 residues. Germline CDR1 and CDR2: SGHRS and YFSETQ. CDR3: CASRRDQETQYF. Partial CDR3 DNA: TGCGCCAGCCGGCGGGACCAAGAGACC. Together with reference TRBV5-1 and TRBJ2-5, the CDR3 gives the full variable domain: KAGVTQTPRYLIKTRGQQVTLSCSPISGHRSVSWYQQTPGQGLQFLFEYFSETQRNKGNFPGRFSGRQFSNSRSEMNVSTLELGDSALYLCASRRDQETQYFGPGTRLLVL.

As to this clone: Read data end 3 residues before the CDR3 end; the end is taken from the germline J gene. The V gene is TRBV5-1, the J gene TRBJ2-7, with D tentatively TRBD1 (6 bases). CDR3 size: 14 residues. V was shortened by 4 bases and J by 3 bases, with 14 bases between the two germline ends. Germline lookup yields CDR1 SGHRS and CDR2 YFSETQ. CDR3 DNA (partial): TGCGCCAGCAGCGCCAGGACAGCCTTCTACGAG. This codes for CASSARTAFYE. The whole CDR3 sequence is CASSARTAFYEQYF.

Remarks on this clone: The read ends 3 residues early relative to the CDR3; the germline J gene fills the gap. The chain carries TRBV19 and TRBJ2-2; tentative D call: TRBD2 (7 bases). Germline V gives CDR1 LNHDA, CDR2 SQIVND (reference sequence). CDR3 size: 18 residues. V lost 6 bases, J lost 0 bases, and 20 bases lay in between. This CDR3 is CASRLSAGASTNTGELFF. CDR3 DNA, as far as it was read: TGTGCCAGTAGACTCTCGGCGGGGGCCTCCACGAACACCGGGGAG.

Concerning this clone: Coverage ceases 3 residues before the CDR3 finishes, and the germline J gene fills in the end. The chain has TRBV5-1 and TRBJ2-1; 8 bases fit TRBD2. CDR3 length: 14 amino acids. The germline V gene encodes CDR1 SGHRS and CDR2 YFSETQ. The junction had 5 bases not matched to a gene; V was cut back by 4 bases and J by 5 bases. CDR3 DNA (partial): TGCGCCAGCAGCCTTAGAGCGGGAGACAATGAG. Translated, it gives CASSLRAGDNE. The whole CDR3 sequence is CASSLRAGDNEQFF.

Concerning this clone itself: The read comes to an end 3 residues before the CDR3 does, leaving the germline J gene to fill in the end. The rearrangement joins TRBV20-1 to TRBJ2-7, with TRBD1 matching 8 bases. CDR1 and CDR2 (germline): DFQATT, SNEGSKA (reference sequence). The length of the CDR3 is 15 residues. V shed 0 bases, J shed 3 bases, and the junction held 7 bases outside the gene matches. The CDR3 DNA, read in part, is TGCAGTGCTAGAGATGGAGGGGGACAGGTCTACGAG. Its protein is CSARDGGGQVYE. The complete CDR3 reads CSARDGGGQVYEQYF.

The CDR3 bases that were read are TGCGCCAGCAGGGATGAGACAGGGATGAACACTGAA. Translating it yields CASRDETGMNTE. The CDR3 as a whole reads CASRDETGMNTEAFF. This chain connects TRBV5-1 to TRBJ1-1; 7 bases are shared with TRBD1. From the germline J gene comes the end of the CDR3, since the read stops 3 residues before it. V was clipped by 5 bases and J by 0 bases; unmatched bases: 7. Germline V gene sequence: CDR1 SGHRS, CDR2 YFSETQ. This CDR3 region has 15 residues.

As for this clone: The sequence runs out 3 residues before the end of the CDR3; the remainder is reconstructed from the germline J gene. The J gene is TRBJ1-2, the V gene TRBV11-2; 7 bases fit TRBD1. Germline V gene sequence: CDR1 SGHAT, CDR2 FQNNGV. The CDR3 sequence is 14 residues long. The sequenced part of the CDR3 DNA is TGTGCCAGCAGCTTATACACAGGGGTACGCGGC. It specifies CASSLYTGVRG. From start to end, the CDR3 is CASSLYTGVRGYTF.

Note on this clone: Sequencing ends 3 residues short of the CDR3 end; the germline J gene provides the rest. The V gene is TRBV7-2, the J gene TRBJ2-2, with D possibly TRBD2 on 6 matching bases. Trimming took 3 bases from V and 5 from J, leaving 13 bases between them. The germline V gene encodes CDR1 SGHTA and CDR2 FQGNSA. There are 15 residues in the CDR3. CDR3 bases read: TGTGCCAGCAGCTTGGGGGGAGGTTCTACCGGGGAG. It yields the protein CASSLGGGSTGE. The full CDR3 reads CASSLGGGSTGELFF.

To note about this clone: The read terminates 3 residues before the CDR3 end, so the remaining end is supplied by the germline J gene. The chain joins TRBV2 to TRBJ1-1, with TRBD1 matching 9 bases. Losses at the gene ends were 4 bases for V and 1 base for J; bases not matched to a gene: 7. The CDR3 length is 16 residues. Germline CDR1 reads SNHLY; CDR2 reads FYNNEI. This CDR3 reads CASSAQGARTNTEAFF. The covered CDR3 bases are TGTGCCAGCAGTGCACAGGGGGCTCGGACGAACACTGAA.

On this clone: The CDR3 end is not reached by the read, which stops 3 residues before it; the germline J gene fills it in. This chain uses TRBV12-3 or TRBV12-4 with TRBJ2-7; 11 bases fit TRBD2. The CDR3 runs to 17 residues. The J segment lost 5 bases and the V segment lost 6 bases, leaving 15 bases of the junction unmatched. CDR3 DNA (partial): TGTGCCAGCAGCTCCCCGATAGCGGGAGGGCCGGGCGACGAG. Translating gives CASSSPIAGGPGDE. The complete CDR3 reads CASSSPIAGGPGDEQYF.

A note on this clone: The read is 3 residues too short to cover the CDR3 end, so that end is filled in from the germline J gene. V gene TRBV19 combines with J gene TRBJ2-5, with D tentatively TRBD1 (5 bases). From germline, CDR1 is LNHDA and CDR2 SQIVND (reference sequence). Deletions cut 1 base from V and 2 bases from J, with 11 bases between. The CDR3 is 15 amino acids. This chain's CDR3 is CASSIGGLHQETQYF. CDR3 bases read: TGTGCCAGTAGTATAGGGGGCCTCCATCAAGAGACC. The complete variable domain, with remaining parts taken from reference TRBV19 and TRBJ2-5, reads DGGITQSPKYLFRKEGQNVTLSCEQNLNHDAMYWYRQDPGQGLRLIYYSQIVNDFQKGDIAEGYSVSREKKESFPLTVTSAQKNPTAFYLCASSIGGLHQETQYFGPGTRLLVL.

Concerning this clone: The read stops 3 residues short of the end of the CDR3; the missing end is completed from the germline J gene. The chain employs TRBV19 and TRBJ1-2; 7 positions agree with TRBD1. With 5 bases clipped from V and 4 bases from J, the junction kept 13 bases outside the gene matches. In germline, CDR1 is LNHDA, CDR2 SQIVND (reference sequence). The CDR3 extends over 16 amino acids. The CDR3 bases that were read are TGTGCCAGTAGTCCCCGTAGCGGGGACAGTGCCTATGGC. This gives the protein CASSPRSGDSAYG. The complete CDR3 sequence is CASSPRSGDSAYGYTF.

Comment on this clone: The sequence runs out 3 residues before the end of the CDR3; the remainder is reconstructed from the germline J gene. The rearrangement uses TRBV4-2 and TRBJ2-3; 11 bases map to TRBD2. CDR1 and CDR2 (germline): LGHNA, YNFKEQ. The CDR3 has 18 residues. Losses at the gene ends were 0 bases for V and 1 base for J; bases not matched to a gene: 6. The sequenced part of the CDR3 DNA is TGTGCCAGCAGCCAAGATGTCGGGACTAGCGGCCGCACAGATACG. Translating it yields CASSQDVGTSGRTDT. The CDR3, in full, reads CASSQDVGTSGRTDTQYF.

With respect to this clone: Read coverage stops 3 residues before the CDR3 terminus; the germline J gene supplies the remainder. The chain recombines TRBV27 with TRBJ2-1, with TRBD2 matching 7 bases. Germline loops: CDR1 MNHEY, CDR2 SMNVEV (reference sequence). With 5 bases clipped from V and 9 bases from J, the junction kept 10 bases outside the gene matches. This CDR3 region has 14 residues. CDR3 bases read: TGTGCCAGCAGTGTAGGGACTACCCGGGGTGAG. Amino acids: CASSVGTTRGE. The whole CDR3 sequence is CASSVGTTRGEQFF.

With regard to this clone: The CDR3 end is not reached by the read, which stops 3 residues before it; the germline J gene fills it in. This chain connects TRBV5-1 to TRBJ2-2; TRBD1 matches at 7 bases. The CDR3 runs 16 residues. V was pared by 7 bases and J by 3 bases, with 12 bases of the junction left unmatched. The germline CDR1 and CDR2 sequences are SGHRS and YFSETQ. This chain's CDR3 is CASFRGGQSDTGELFF. CDR3 bases read: TGCGCCAGCTTCAGAGGGGGCCAATCGGACACCGGGGAG.

Of note for this clone: The sequenced fragment ends 3 residues before the CDR3 boundary, so the rest is inferred from the germline J gene. The V call is TRBV28, the J call TRBJ2-7, with a weak D call TRBD1 (5 bases). The V end was cut by 7 bases, the J end by 5 bases, with 21 bases between. CDR1 and CDR2 (germline): MDHEN, SYDVKM. CDR3 size: 15 residues. The covered CDR3 bases are TGTGCCAGCACTCCCCCCCCCGCAGGGATCCACGAG. Its translation is CASTPPPAGIHE. The full CDR3 protein is CASTPPPAGIHEQYF.

For this clone: The CDR3 end lies 3 residues beyond the end of the read and is filled in from the germline J gene. V and J are TRBV20-1 and TRBJ1-1; 7 nucleotides match TRBD1. This CDR3 is built from 17 residues. Germline V gene data show CDR1 as DFQATT and CDR2 as SNEGSKA (reference sequence). J was trimmed by 3 bases and V by 0 bases; bases with no gene match: 13. This chain's CDR3 is CSAREIFPTGRDTEAFF. Partial CDR3 DNA: TGCAGTGCTAGAGAGATATTTCCGACAGGGAGGGACACTGAA.

In the case of this clone: The read ends 3 residues shy of where the CDR3 ends; the end is completed using the germline J gene. The V and J genes are TRBV29-1 and TRBJ2-3, with TRBD2 identical over 11 bases. CDR1 is SQVTM, CDR2 ANQGSEA, per germline. CDR3 size: 15 residues. With V trimmed by 6 bases and J by 2 bases, 7 bases remained unmatched. CDR3 bases read: TGCAGCGTAGTCCCTAGCGGGAGGACCACAGATACG. It translates to CSVVPSGRTTDT. The whole CDR3 sequence reads CSVVPSGRTTDTQYF.

A word on this clone: The sequence runs out 3 residues before the end of the CDR3; the remainder is reconstructed from the germline J gene. The chain joins TRBV7-2 to TRBJ2-6; D not certain. V lost 2 bases and J 0 bases, leaving 2 bases between the germline ends. The CDR3 extends over 14 amino acids. Germline V CDR1 and CDR2: SGHTA, FQGNSA. CDR3 DNA, as far as it was read: TGTGCCAGCAGCTTACACTCTGGGGCCAACGTC. Residues: CASSLHSGANV. The full CDR3 protein is CASSLHSGANVLTF.

Remarks on this clone: Read sequence stops 3 residues before the CDR3 end, and the germline J gene provides the missing end. J is TRBJ1-4 and V is TRBV7-2, with D unresolved. CDR3 length: 15 amino acids. Germline V CDR1 and CDR2: SGHTA, FQGNSA. The ends were cut back, 7 bases at V and 5 bases at J, with 17 bases in the middle. Here the CDR3 reads CASTSTAANNEKLFF. The CDR3 DNA, read in part, is TGTGCCAGCACCTCTACCGCGGCAAACAATGAAAAA.

Worth noting for this clone: The read is 3 residues too short to cover the CDR3 end, so that end is filled in from the germline J gene. The V call is TRBV19, the J call TRBJ2-3; 7 bases align to TRBD1. CDR3 length equals 16 residues. V shed 3 bases, J shed 0 bases, and the junction held 6 bases outside the gene matches. Germline assignment: CDR1 LNHDA and CDR2 SQIVND (reference sequence). CDR3 residues: CASSIGQDSSTDTQYF. The DNA read from the CDR3 is TGTGCCAGTAGTATCGGACAGGACTCTAGCACAGATACG.

On this clone itself: The sequence runs out 3 residues before the end of the CDR3; the remainder is reconstructed from the germline J gene. The V call is TRBV27, the J call TRBJ2-2, with 7 bases that match TRBD1. V dropped 2 bases and J dropped 6; count of bases not matched to a gene: 15. The CDR3 spans 18 residues. Germline CDR1 and CDR2: MNHEY and SMNVEV (reference sequence). The CDR3 DNA, read in part, is TGTGCCAGCAGTTTAAGGCGTGTTAGGCAGGGGGTGTCCGGGGAG. It yields the protein CASSLRRVRQGVSGE. The full CDR3 reads CASSLRRVRQGVSGELFF.

About this clone: Read data end 3 residues before the CDR3 end; the end is taken from the germline J gene. The chain is built from TRBV10-1 and TRBJ2-3, with 10 bases fitting TRBD1. The CDR3 sequence is 16 residues long. The trim removed 2 bases at V and 4 bases at J, leaving 6 bases unmatched. Germline V gene data show CDR1 as WNHNN and CDR2 as SYGVQD (reference sequence). CDR3 bases read: TGCGCCAGCAGTGAGAACGACAGGGGGCAGGCAGATACG. This encodes CASSENDRGQADT. In full, the CDR3 reads CASSENDRGQADTQYF.